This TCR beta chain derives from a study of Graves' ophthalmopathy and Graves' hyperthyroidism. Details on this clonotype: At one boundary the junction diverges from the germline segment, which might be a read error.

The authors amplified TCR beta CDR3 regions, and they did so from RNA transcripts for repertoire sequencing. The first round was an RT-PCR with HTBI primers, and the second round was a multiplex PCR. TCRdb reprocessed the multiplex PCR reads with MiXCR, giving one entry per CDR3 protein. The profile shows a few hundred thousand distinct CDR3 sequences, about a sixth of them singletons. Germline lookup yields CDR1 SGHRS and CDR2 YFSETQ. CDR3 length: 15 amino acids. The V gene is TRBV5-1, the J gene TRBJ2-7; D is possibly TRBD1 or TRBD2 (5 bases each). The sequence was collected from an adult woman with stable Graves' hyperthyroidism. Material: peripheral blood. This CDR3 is CASSSTTIGTDDQYF. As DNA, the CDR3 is TGCGCCAGCAGCTCGACGACTATCGGGACCGACGATCAGTACTTC.